What follows describes a single TCR beta chain. As originally analysed: Estimates of nucleated cell counts were drawn from the amplification of reference gene primers. Sequencing was performed with immunoSEQ multiplex PCR; in TCRdb, only in-frame clones are kept and a portion is missing. V, J and clone size derive from that table, while D and trimming were established from the DNA sequence. The table shows around 200,000 clones, with 88% occurring only once. The sample belongs to a study of blood T cell repertoires in COVID-19. V was clipped by 6 bases and J by 0 bases, with 14 bases between them. The germline gives CDR1 KGHSH, CDR2 LQKENI. CDR3 length: 15 amino acids.

This receptor was taken from a man younger than 35 with active or convalescent COVID-19. This chain connects TRBV18 to TRBJ1-1; D perhaps matches TRBD1 (6 bases). The specimen sequenced was peripheral blood. The CDR3 loop is CASSDRSGLNTEAFF. The CDR3 nucleotides read TGTGCCAGCTCCGACAGGTCGGGCCTGAACACTGAAGCTTTCTTT.